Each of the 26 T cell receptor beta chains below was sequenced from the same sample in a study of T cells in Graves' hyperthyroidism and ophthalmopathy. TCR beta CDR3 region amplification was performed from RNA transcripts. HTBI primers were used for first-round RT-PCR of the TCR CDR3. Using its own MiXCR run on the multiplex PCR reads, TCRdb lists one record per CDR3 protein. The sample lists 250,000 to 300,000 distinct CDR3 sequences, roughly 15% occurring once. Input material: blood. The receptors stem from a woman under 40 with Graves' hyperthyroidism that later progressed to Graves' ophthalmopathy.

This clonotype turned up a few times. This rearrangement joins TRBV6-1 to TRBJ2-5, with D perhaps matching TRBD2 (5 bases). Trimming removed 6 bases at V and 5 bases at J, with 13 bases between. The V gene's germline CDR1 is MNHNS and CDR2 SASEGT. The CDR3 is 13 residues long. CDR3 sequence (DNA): TGTGCCAGCAGGAAAGGACTTGGGGAGACCCAGTACTTC. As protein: CASRKGLGETQYF.

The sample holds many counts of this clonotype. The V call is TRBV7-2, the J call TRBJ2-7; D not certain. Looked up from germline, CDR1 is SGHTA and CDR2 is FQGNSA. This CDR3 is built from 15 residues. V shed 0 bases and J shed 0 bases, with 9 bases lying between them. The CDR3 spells CASSLASESSYEQYF. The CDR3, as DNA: TGTGCCAGCAGCTTAGCGTCGGAAAGCTCCTACGAGCAGTACTTC.

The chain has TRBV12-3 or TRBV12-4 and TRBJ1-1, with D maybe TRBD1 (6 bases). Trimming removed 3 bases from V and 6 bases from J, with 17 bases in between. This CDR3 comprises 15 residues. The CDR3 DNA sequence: TGTGCCAGCAGTTTGGGCGGGGGCGGGCGAGCTGAAGCTTTCTTT. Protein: CASSLGGGGRAEAFF.

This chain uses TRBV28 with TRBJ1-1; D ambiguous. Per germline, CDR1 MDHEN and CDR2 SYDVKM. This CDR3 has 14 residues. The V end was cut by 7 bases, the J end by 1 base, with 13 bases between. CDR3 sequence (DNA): TGTGCCAGCATCAAACACCGATCGAACACTGAAGCTTTCTTT. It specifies CASIKHRSNTEAFF.

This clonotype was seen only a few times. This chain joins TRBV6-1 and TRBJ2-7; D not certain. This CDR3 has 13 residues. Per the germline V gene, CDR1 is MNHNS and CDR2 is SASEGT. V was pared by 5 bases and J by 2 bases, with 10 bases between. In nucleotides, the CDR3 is TGTGCCAGCAGTTTAGGGTCAGCCTACGAGCAGTACTTC. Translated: CASSLGSAYEQYF.

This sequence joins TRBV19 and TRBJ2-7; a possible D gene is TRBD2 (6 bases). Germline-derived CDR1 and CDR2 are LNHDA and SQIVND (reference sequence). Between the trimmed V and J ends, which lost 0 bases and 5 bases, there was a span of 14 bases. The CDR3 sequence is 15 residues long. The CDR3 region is CASSIDNGGPNEQYF. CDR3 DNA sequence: TGTGCCAGTAGTATAGATAATGGAGGGCCCAACGAGCAGTACTTC.

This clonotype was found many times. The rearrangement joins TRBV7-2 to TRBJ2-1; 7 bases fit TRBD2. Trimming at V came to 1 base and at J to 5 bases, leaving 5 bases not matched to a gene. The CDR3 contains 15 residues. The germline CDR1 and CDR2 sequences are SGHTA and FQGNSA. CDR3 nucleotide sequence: TGTGCCAGCAGCTTAGAGGGACTACCTGACAATGAGCAGTTCTTC. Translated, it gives CASSLEGLPDNEQFF.

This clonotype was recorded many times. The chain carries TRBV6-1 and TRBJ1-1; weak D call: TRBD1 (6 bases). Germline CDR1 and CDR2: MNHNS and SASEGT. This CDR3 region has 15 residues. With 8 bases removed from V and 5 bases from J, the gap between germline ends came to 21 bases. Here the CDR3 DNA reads TGTGCCAGCCAAGATGTAGGGGGGCGGGATACTGAAGCTTTCTTT. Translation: CASQDVGGRDTEAFF.

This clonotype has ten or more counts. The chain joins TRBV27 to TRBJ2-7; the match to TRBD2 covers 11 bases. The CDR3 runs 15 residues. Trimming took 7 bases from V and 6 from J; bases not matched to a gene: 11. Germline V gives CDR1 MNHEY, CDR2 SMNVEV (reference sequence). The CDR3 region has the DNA TGTGCCAGCACCGCCGGGACTAGCGGCGCGGGCGAGCAGTACTTC. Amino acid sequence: CASTAGTSGAGEQYF.

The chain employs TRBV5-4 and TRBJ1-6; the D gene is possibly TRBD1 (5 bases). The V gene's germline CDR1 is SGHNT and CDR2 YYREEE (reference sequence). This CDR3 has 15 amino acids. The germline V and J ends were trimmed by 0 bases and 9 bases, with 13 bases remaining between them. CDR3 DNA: TGTGCCAGCAGCTTGGATCTGGGGGTCGGTTCACCCCTCCACTTT. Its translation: CASSLDLGVGSPLHF.

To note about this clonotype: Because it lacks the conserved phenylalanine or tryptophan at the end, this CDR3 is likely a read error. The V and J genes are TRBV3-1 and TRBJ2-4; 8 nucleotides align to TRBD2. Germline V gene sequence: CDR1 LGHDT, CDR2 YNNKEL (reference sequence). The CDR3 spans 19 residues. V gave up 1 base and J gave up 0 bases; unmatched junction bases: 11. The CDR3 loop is CASSQVLTGGDLAKNIQYL. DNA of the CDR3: TGTGCCAGCAGCCAAGTTTTAACGGGAGGGGATCTAGCCAAAAACATTCAGTACCTC.

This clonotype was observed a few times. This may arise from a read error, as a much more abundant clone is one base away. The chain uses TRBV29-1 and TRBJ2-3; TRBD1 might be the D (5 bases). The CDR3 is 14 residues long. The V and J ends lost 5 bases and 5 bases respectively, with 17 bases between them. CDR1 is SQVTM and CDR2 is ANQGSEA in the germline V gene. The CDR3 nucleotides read TGCAGCGTTCATGGAGTTAGCAGGGAAGATACGCAGTATTTT. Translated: CSVHGVSREDTQYF.

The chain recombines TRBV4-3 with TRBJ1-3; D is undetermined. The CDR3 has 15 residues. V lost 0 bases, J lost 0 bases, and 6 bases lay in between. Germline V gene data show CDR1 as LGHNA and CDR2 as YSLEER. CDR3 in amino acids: CASSQDLSSGNTIYF. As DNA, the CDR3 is TGCGCCAGCAGCCAAGACCTGAGCTCTGGAAACACCATATATTTT.

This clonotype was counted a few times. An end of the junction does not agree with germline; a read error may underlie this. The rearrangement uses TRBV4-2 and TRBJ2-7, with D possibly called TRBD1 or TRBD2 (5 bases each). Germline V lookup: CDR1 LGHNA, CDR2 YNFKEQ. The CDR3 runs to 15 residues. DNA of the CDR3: TGTGCCAGCGGCCAAGAACCGGACGGGGCATACGAGCAGTACTTC. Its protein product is CASGQEPDGAYEQYF.

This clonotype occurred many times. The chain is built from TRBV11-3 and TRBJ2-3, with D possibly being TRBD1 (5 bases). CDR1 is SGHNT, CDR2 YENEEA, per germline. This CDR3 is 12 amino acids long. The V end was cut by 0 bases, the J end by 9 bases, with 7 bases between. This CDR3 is CASSLDRQTQYF. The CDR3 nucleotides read TGTGCCAGCAGCTTAGATCGACAGACGCAGTATTTT.

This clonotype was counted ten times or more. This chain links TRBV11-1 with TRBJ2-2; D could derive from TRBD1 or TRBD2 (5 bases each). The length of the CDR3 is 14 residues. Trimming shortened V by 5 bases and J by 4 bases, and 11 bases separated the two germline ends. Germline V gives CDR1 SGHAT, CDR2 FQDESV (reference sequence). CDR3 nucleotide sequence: TGTGCCAGCAGCCCAGGGCGGGCCACCGGGGAGCTGTTTTTT. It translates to CASSPGRATGELFF.

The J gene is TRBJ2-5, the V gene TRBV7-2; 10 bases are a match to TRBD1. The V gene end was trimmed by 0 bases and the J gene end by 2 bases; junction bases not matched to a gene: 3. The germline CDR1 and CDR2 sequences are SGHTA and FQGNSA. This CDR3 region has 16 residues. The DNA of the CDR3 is TGTGCCAGCAGCTTAGCGCTGGACAGGGGGCAAGAGACCCAGTACTTC. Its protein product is CASSLALDRGQETQYF.

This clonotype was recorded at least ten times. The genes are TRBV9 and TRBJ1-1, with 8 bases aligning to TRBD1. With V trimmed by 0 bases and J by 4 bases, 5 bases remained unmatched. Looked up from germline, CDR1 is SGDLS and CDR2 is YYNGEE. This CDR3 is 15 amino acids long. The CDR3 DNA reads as TGTGCCAGCAGCGTAGTCGGGACAGGTGGCACTGAAGCTTTCTTT. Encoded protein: CASSVVGTGGTEAFF.

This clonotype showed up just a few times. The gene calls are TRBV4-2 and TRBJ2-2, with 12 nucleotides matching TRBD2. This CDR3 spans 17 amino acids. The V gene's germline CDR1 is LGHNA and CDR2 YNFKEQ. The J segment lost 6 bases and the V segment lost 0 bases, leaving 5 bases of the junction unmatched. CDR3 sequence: CASSQDALAGGPGELFF. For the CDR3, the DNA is TGTGCCAGCAGCCAAGATGCCCTAGCGGGAGGGCCCGGGGAGCTGTTTTTT.

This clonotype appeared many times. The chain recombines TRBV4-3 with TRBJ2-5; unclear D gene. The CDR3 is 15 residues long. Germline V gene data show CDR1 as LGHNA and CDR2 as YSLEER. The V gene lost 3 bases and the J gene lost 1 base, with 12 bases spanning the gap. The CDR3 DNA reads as TGCGCCAGCAGCCAGGTTAGGCAGAGCCAAGAGACCCAGTACTTC. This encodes CASSQVRQSQETQYF.

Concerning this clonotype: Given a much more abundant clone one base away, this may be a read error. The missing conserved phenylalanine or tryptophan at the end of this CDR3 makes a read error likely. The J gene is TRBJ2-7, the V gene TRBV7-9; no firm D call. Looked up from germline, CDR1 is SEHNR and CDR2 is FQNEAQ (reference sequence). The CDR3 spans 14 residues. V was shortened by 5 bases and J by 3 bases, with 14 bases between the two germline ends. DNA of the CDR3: TGTGCCAGCAGCCCAGGTGACTGGGACTACGAGCAGTACCTC. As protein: CASSPGDWDYEQYL.

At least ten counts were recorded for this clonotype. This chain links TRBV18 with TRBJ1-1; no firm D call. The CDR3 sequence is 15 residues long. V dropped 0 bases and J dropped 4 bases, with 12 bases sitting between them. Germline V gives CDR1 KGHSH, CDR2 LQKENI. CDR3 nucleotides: TGTGCCAGCTCACCACCGTACATCGGAGCCACTGAAGCTTTCTTT. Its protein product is CASSPPYIGATEAFF.

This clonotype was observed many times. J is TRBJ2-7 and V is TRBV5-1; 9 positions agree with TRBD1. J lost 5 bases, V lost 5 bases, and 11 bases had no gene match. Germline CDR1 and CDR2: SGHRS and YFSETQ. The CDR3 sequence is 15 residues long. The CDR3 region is CASREGTGRAHEQYF. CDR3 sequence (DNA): TGCGCCAGCAGAGAAGGGACAGGGCGGGCCCACGAGCAGTACTTC.

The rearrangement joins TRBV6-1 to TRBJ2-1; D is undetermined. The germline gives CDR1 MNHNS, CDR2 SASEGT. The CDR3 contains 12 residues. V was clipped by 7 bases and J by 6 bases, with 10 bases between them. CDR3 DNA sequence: TGTGCCAGCACCCGTGCCCGCAATGAGCAGTTCTTC. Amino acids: CASTRARNEQFF.

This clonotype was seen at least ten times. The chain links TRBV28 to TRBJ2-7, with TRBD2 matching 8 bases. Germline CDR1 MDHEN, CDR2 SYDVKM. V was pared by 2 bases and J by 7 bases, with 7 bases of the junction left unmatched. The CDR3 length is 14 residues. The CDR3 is CASSLGVAGREQYF. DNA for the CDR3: TGTGCCAGCAGTTTAGGAGTAGCGGGAAGGGAGCAGTACTTC.

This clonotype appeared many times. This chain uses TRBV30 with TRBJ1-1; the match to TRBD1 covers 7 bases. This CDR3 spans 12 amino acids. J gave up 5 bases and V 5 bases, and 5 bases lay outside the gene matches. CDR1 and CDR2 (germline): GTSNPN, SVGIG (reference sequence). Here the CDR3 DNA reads TGTGCCTGGGGAAGACAGGGAACTGAAGCTTTCTTT. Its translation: CAWGRQGTEAFF.